The TCR beta chain described here comes from a study of T cell responses to AZD1222 COVID-19 vaccine. Regarding the study as a whole: Dominant CD4 TCR responses targeted spike regions 160-218 and 743-854. Variant regions that are unmutated are reportedly the target of nearly half of spike-specific TCRs.

TCRdb's table, derived via immunoSEQ multiplex PCR, lists solely in-frame clones and lacks some. The data show roughly 97,000 clones, approximately 86% seen once. With regard to this clone: The antigen is unknown.

The germline V gene encodes CDR1 MGHDK and CDR2 SYGVNS. The CDR3 spans 18 residues. V lost 3 bases and J lost 1; bases outside the gene matches: 11. The TCR comes from an adult who received the MenACWY meningococcal vaccine as a control. Sequencing was performed on peripheral blood, taken 28 days after the second dose of the MenACWY control vaccine. The rearrangement joins TRBV25-1 to TRBJ1-2; 10 positions agree with TRBD1. CDR3 nucleotide sequence: TGTGCCAGCAGTGAGTTTGATCGACAGGGGGCCATTAACTATGGCTACACCTTC. Its translation: CASSEFDRQGAINYGYTF.